This T cell receptor (beta chain) stems from a study of control samples from healthy donors and cancer patients. Assay: immunoSEQ multiplex PCR; the TCRdb copy retains only in-frame clones and omits some. The sample includes some 67,000 clones, approximately 89% of them seen just once. Trimming stripped 1 base from V and 6 bases from J, with 16 bases between. Looked up from germline, CDR1 is MDHEN and CDR2 is SYDVKM. There are 16 residues in the CDR3. The chain employs TRBV28 and TRBJ1-5, with D unresolved. This TCR derives from a woman aged 50 to 60 with head and neck cancer. Sample: PBMCs. CDR3 in amino acids: CASSLLPPGLSQPQHF. The CDR3 DNA sequence: TGTGCCAGCAGTTTATTGCCCCCCGGCCTCAGTCAGCCCCAGCATTTT.